One TCR beta chain is described in this entry. The antigen is unknown. Survey level was the resolution at which the v3.0 immunoSEQ assay ran. Sequencing used immunoSEQ multiplex PCR; TCRdb keeps in-frame clones, though not all of them. This repertoire shows some 20,000 clones, around 80% found once; its top ten account for less than 15%. These data belong to a study of long-term antiretroviral therapy in people with HIV. Study details: The 2015 immediate-ART recommendation came about a decade after the earliest samples.

Looked up from germline, CDR1 is SGHDN and CDR2 is FVKESK. There are 14 residues in the CDR3. The V gene lost 4 bases and the J gene lost 0 bases, with 4 bases spanning the gap. Overall study findings and caveats: Repertoires from HIV showed CDR3 length ranges narrower than those of controls. Following ART, diversity rose but still fell short of transplant donor controls.

This specimen consisted of unsorted PBMCs, obtained 2.9 years after starting antiretroviral therapy. This receptor was obtained from a woman aged 30 to 39 with HIV. The chain has TRBV14 and TRBJ2-6; no clear D. DNA for the CDR3: TGTGCCAGCAGCCGGTACTCTGGGGCCAACGTCCTGACTTTC. Protein sequence: CASSRYSGANVLTF.